This TCR beta chain comes out of a study of response to subunit inactivated influenza vaccine. This clonotype was counted many times. The target antigen is unknown. Study-level results: After each seasonal influenza vaccination, few new T cells are recruited, the authors suggested.

Via MiXCR, TCRdb re-called the RT-PCR reads, giving one row per CDR3 protein. The sample includes hundreds of thousands of distinct CDR3 sequences, under 9% seen only once; the top ten take roughly 13%. This receptor was identified in a man between 50 and 69 years old who received an inactivated influenza vaccine. This material consisted of PBMCs from blood, taken roughly 24 months after vaccination.

CDR3 in DNA: TGTGCCAGCAGCTTAGCGGGGCAGGGAGGCACTGAAGCTTTCTTT. Its protein product is CASSLAGQGGTEAFF. V usage is TRBV7-6 and J usage is TRBJ1-1; possibly TRBD1 for D (5 bases). The CDR3 has 15 residues. Germline CDR1 and CDR2: SGHVS and FNYEAQ. Trimming cost V 0 bases and J 4 bases, with 12 bases left between them. Using reference TRBV7-6 and TRBJ1-1 for the parts outside the CDR3, the full variable domain is GAGVSQSPRYKVTKRGQDVALRCDPISGHVSLYWYRQALGQGPEFLTYFNYEAQQDKSGLPNDRFSAERPEGSISTLTIQRTEQRDSAMYRCASSLAGQGGTEAFFGQGTRLTVV.